This T cell receptor beta chain was profiled in a study of regulatory T cells in long-lasting Graves disease. Arm-PCR of CDR3 regions with iRepertoire HTBI primers generated TCR beta libraries. Using its own MiXCR run on the multiplex PCR reads, TCRdb lists one record per CDR3 protein. Of 400,000 to 500,000 distinct CDR3 sequences listed, about a sixth are singletons. Time point in this sample: newly diagnosed GD, antithyroid drugs for less than 3 months. Isolated PBMC RNA provided the starting material for the TCR library. Germline CDR1 is MNHEY and CDR2 is SMNVEV (reference sequence). The CDR3 loop spans 18 amino acids. V shed 2 bases, J shed 2 bases, and the junction held 7 bases outside the gene matches. These data were also reused for a study on T cells in Graves' hyperthyroidism and ophthalmopathy.

Material: peripheral blood mononuclear cells (PBMCs), obtained at new diagnosis, from a patient treated with antithyroid drugs. The chain uses TRBV27 and TRBJ2-7, with 15 nucleotides matching TRBD2. The TCR sequence derives from a woman in her 30s with Graves disease. CDR3 region: CASSLRTSGRGTTYEQYF. The CDR3, as DNA: TGTGCCAGCAGTTTACGGACTAGCGGGAGGGGGACTACCTACGAGCAGTACTTC.